This T cell receptor beta chain appears in the sequencing data of a study of T cell changes during pregnancy in multiple sclerosis. The CDR3 consists of 10 residues. V was clipped by 6 bases and J by 7 bases, with 9 bases between them. In germline, CDR1 is SQVTM, CDR2 ANQGSEA. This clone was counted between two and nine times. Profiled with immunoSEQ multiplex PCR; TCRdb holds only in-frame clones, not every one. The profile shows approximately 100,000 clones, more than 80% of them singletons. The rearrangement links TRBV29-1 to TRBJ1-1, with no clear D. The sample was peripheral blood, taken in the second trimester of pregnancy. The sequence derives from a female donor with multiple sclerosis, enrolled in a pregnancy study. The CDR3 reads CSVSSSEAFF. CDR3 nucleotides: TGCAGCGTCTCATCCAGTGAAGCTTTCTTT.